This T cell receptor beta chain was found in a study of T-cell memory formation after mild COVID-19. TCRdb called the 5' RACE reads again in MiXCR, with one record for every CDR3 protein. The data hold about 180,000 distinct CDR3 sequences, with about a fifth observed a single time. Germline V lookup: CDR1 DFQATT, CDR2 SNEGSKA (reference sequence). The CDR3 runs 14 residues. V was cut by 6 bases and J by 6 bases, with 20 bases left in between. This clonotype was obtained from a man aged 18 to 29 who had mild COVID-19 (a few samples of this study predate the infection). Cell type and time point are not known. The chain is built from TRBV20-1 and TRBJ1-2; maybe TRBD1 (5 bases). The sample taken for sequencing was PBMCs or a T cell subset sorted from them (not recorded which). The CDR3 region has the DNA TGCAGTGCAAAGGGAATACAGGCGTACGATGGCTACACCTTC. Protein: CSAKGIQAYDGYTF.